Listed here are 23 T cell receptor beta chains from one sample, sequenced in a study of CD8 T cells in Susac syndrome. When the RNA was reverse transcribed, random hexamers were used with an input of roughly 0.5 to 1 ug. Via MiXCR, TCRdb re-called the immunoSEQ multiplex PCR reads, giving one row per CDR3 protein. The table lists 150,000 to 200,000 distinct CDR3 sequences, 90% to 96% of them singletons. Sequenced material: CD4+ T cells from PBMCs. The receptors originated from a human donor with multiple sclerosis.

The chain links TRBV6-6 to TRBJ2-7; D perhaps matches TRBD2 (5 bases). This CDR3 is built from 12 residues. CDR1 MNHNY and CDR2 SVGAGI come from the germline V gene (reference sequence). V was clipped by 6 bases and J by 2 bases, with 8 bases between them. The CDR3 is CASSDGAYEQYF. The CDR3 nucleotides are TGTGCCAGCAGCGACGGGGCCTACGAGCAGTACTTC.

The V gene is TRBV20-1, the J gene TRBJ2-5, with 9 bases identical to TRBD2. V trimming: 6 bases; J trimming: 3 bases; junction bases outside the gene matches: 5. Germline assignment: CDR1 DFQATT and CDR2 SNEGSKA (reference sequence). The CDR3 covers 13 residues. In DNA, the CDR3 is TGCAGTGCAGCCCGACTAGCGGAAGAGACCCAGTACTTC. It yields the protein CSAARLAEETQYF.

The chain is built from TRBV20-1 and TRBJ2-4; D not resolved. With 7 bases removed from V and 3 bases from J, the gap between germline ends came to 19 bases. Looked up from germline, CDR1 is DFQATT and CDR2 is SNEGSKA (reference sequence). The CDR3 has 15 residues. This chain's CDR3 is CSVDDPFSGKNIQYF. CDR3 in DNA: TGCAGTGTCGACGACCCTTTTTCGGGCAAAAACATTCAGTACTTC.

The rearrangement links TRBV9 to TRBJ2-3, with 8 nucleotides matching TRBD2. Germline CDR1 reads SGDLS; CDR2 reads YYNGEE. The CDR3 consists of 16 residues. After removal of 4 bases from V and 2 bases from J, the junction contained 9 bases not matched to a gene. The CDR3 protein is CASSSRSGGYTDTQYF. The CDR3 coding sequence is TGTGCCAGCAGCTCTAGGAGCGGGGGATACACAGATACGCAGTATTTT.

This chain links TRBV30 with TRBJ1-2; no clear D gene. CDR1 and CDR2 from the germline V gene are GTSNPN and SVGIG (reference sequence). V lost 3 bases to trimming and J lost 0 bases, with 11 bases between them. The CDR3 totals 14 residues. The DNA of the CDR3 is TGTGCCTGGAGCCCCGGGTCCGCTAACTATGGCTACACCTTC. This codes for CAWSPGSANYGYTF.

J is TRBJ2-6 and V is TRBV3-1, with 12 bases lining up with TRBD1. CDR3 length equals 19 residues. CDR1 and CDR2 (germline): LGHDT, YNNKEL (reference sequence). V lost 4 bases, J lost 1 base, and 8 bases stayed unmatched. This CDR3 reads CASSPRDRGLSSGANVLTF. The CDR3 bases are TGTGCCAGCAGCCCGAGGGACAGGGGGCTATCATCTGGGGCCAACGTCCTGACTTTC.

The rearrangement joins TRBV29-1 to TRBJ1-1, with 10 bases lining up with TRBD1. The CDR3 runs to 13 residues. Germline CDR1 reads SQVTM; CDR2 reads ANQGSEA. The CDR3 DNA is TGCAGGGACAGGGGGAGGGGGAACACTGAAGCTTTCTTT. This sequence encodes CRDRGRGNTEAFF. Combining the CDR3 with reference TRBV29-1 and TRBJ1-1 gives the whole variable domain SAVISQKPSRDICQRGTSLTIQCQVDSQVTMMFWYRQQPGQSLTLIATANQGSEATYESGFVIDKFPISRPNLTFSTLTVSNMSPEDSSIYLCRDRGRGNTEAFFGQGTRLTVV.

This clonotype was counted a single time. The chain couples TRBV30 to TRBJ1-2; TRBD1 matches 9 bases. The CDR3 loop spans 13 amino acids. Germline CDR1 is GTSNPN and CDR2 is SVGIG (reference sequence). Losses at the gene ends were 1 base for V and 8 bases for J; bases not matched to a gene: 5. CDR3 sequence: CAWSGTGAQGYTF. For the CDR3, the DNA is TGTGCCTGGAGTGGGACAGGGGCGCAAGGCTACACCTTC.

The CDR3 sequence: CASSLVESTEAFF. Written as DNA, the CDR3 is TGTGCCAGCAGCTTAGTGGAAAGCACTGAAGCTTTCTTT. The rearrangement joins TRBV7-9 to TRBJ1-1; D is ambiguous. The V end was cut by 1 base, the J end by 4 bases, with 7 bases between. The CDR3 length is 13 residues. CDR1 and CDR2 (germline): SEHNR, FQNEAQ (reference sequence).

The V call is TRBV29-1, the J call TRBJ2-3, with D possibly matching TRBD2 (5 bases). Germline CDR1 reads SQVTM; CDR2 reads ANQGSEA. The CDR3 extends over 14 amino acids. The V and J ends lost 3 bases and 0 bases respectively, with 10 bases between them. CDR3 sequence reads: CSVDEGTSTDTQYF. CDR3 coding DNA: TGCAGCGTTGATGAGGGCACTAGCACAGATACGCAGTATTTT.

The rearrangement joins TRBV11-2 to TRBJ2-7; no reliable D call. V was cut by 5 bases and J by 1 base, with 9 bases left in between. CDR3 length: 13 amino acids. Germline V gene data show CDR1 as SGHAT and CDR2 as FQNNGV. The CDR3 sequence is CASSPQTSYEQYF. In DNA, the CDR3 is TGTGCCAGCAGCCCCCAGACGTCCTACGAGCAGTACTTC.

The V and J genes are TRBV4-2 and TRBJ2-3; 10 bases agree with TRBD2. The CDR3 spans 17 residues. V dropped 0 bases and J dropped 2; count of bases not matched to a gene: 5. Germline V gene lookup returns CDR1 LGHNA and CDR2 YNFKEQ. CDR3 nucleotides: TGTGCCAGCAGCCAAGATAAACTAGCGGGGAACACAGATACGCAGTATTTT. Translating gives CASSQDKLAGNTDTQYF.

The V gene is TRBV20-1, the J gene TRBJ2-7, with D possibly being TRBD1 (5 bases). The germline V gene has CDR1 DFQATT and CDR2 SNEGSKA (reference sequence). The CDR3 length is 12 residues. V lost 4 bases and J lost 2, with 9 bases in between. The DNA for the CDR3 is TGCAGTGCTACGGCAGGGACCTACGAGCAGTACTTC. It is translated as CSATAGTYEQYF.

The V and J genes are TRBV29-1 and TRBJ2-7; D may match TRBD1 or TRBD2 (6 bases each). Looked up from germline, CDR1 is SQVTM and CDR2 is ANQGSEA. With 4 bases removed from V and 1 base from J, the gap between germline ends came to 11 bases. The CDR3 has 13 residues. As DNA, the CDR3 is TGCAGCGTTGTTCGGGGGCCGTCCTACGAGCAGTACTTC. It is translated as CSVVRGPSYEQYF.

The genes are TRBV18 and TRBJ2-2, with D possibly TRBD1 on 6 matching bases. Per the germline V gene, CDR1 is KGHSH and CDR2 is LQKENI. The ends were cut back, 3 bases at V and 7 bases at J, with 9 bases in the middle. This CDR3 is 13 amino acids long. The CDR3 sequence is CASSPGQIGELFF. The CDR3 DNA sequence: TGTGCCAGCTCACCCGGACAGATCGGGGAGCTGTTTTTT.

The CDR3 region is CASRKLAQPTDTQYF. The CDR3 region has the DNA TGTGCCAGCAGGAAGCTAGCCCAGCCCACAGATACGCAGTATTTT. The genes are TRBV27 and TRBJ2-3; tentative D call: TRBD2 (5 bases). This CDR3 contains 15 residues. Trimming stripped 6 bases from V and 2 bases from J, with 15 bases between. The V gene's germline CDR1 is MNHEY and CDR2 SMNVEV (reference sequence).

This clonotype was recorded once. The chain links TRBV9 to TRBJ1-5; D may be TRBD1 (6 bases). The CDR3 is made up of 14 amino acids. The germline CDR1 and CDR2 sequences are SGDLS and YYNGEE. Trimming took off 0 bases at V and 5 bases at J, with 9 bases between the two ends. Written as DNA, the CDR3 is TGTGCCAGCAGCGTAGCCCCAGGGGATCAGCCCCAGCATTTT. Its protein product is CASSVAPGDQPQHF.

This CDR3 is CASSLGVRTEAFF. The CDR3 DNA is TGTGCCAGCAGCCTGGGGGTTCGGACTGAAGCTTTCTTT. The rearrangement uses TRBV7-2 and TRBJ1-1; weak D call: TRBD1 (5 bases). V was pared by 5 bases and J by 5 bases, with 12 bases between. The CDR3 consists of 13 residues. CDR1 is SGHTA and CDR2 is FQGNSA in the germline V gene. The full variable domain, in which reference TRBV7-2 and TRBJ1-1 provide the parts outside the CDR3, is GAGVSQSPSNKVTEKGKDVELRCDPISGHTALYWYRQSLGQGLEFLIYFQGNSAPDKSGLPSDRFSAERTGGSVSTLTIQRTQQEDSAVYLCASSLGVRTEAFFGQGTRLTVV.

The CDR3 sequence is CASSESSYSNQPQHF. CDR3 coding DNA: TGTGCCAGCAGCGAATCGAGTTATAGCAATCAGCCCCAGCATTTT. This rearrangement joins TRBV9 to TRBJ1-5; D is ambiguous. Germline V gene lookup returns CDR1 SGDLS and CDR2 YYNGEE. The CDR3 consists of 15 residues. The ends were cut back, 3 bases at V and 0 bases at J, with 10 bases in the middle.

The genes are TRBV7-9 and TRBJ1-3; D is unresolved. Trimming left V 5 bases short and J 2 bases short, with 16 bases between. The CDR3 totals 16 residues. The germline gives CDR1 SEHNR, CDR2 FQNEAQ (reference sequence). CDR3 in DNA: TGTGCCAGCAGCGCCCCGGGAGGAGTTACTGGAAACACCATATATTTT. This sequence encodes CASSAPGGVTGNTIYF.

The genes are TRBV6-6 and TRBJ2-7, with D possibly being TRBD1 (6 bases). V lost 6 bases, J lost 7 bases, and 16 bases lay in between. This CDR3 has 13 amino acids. Germline loops: CDR1 MNHNY, CDR2 SVGAGI (reference sequence). CDR3 in amino acids: CASSRAGEGEQYF. CDR3 coding DNA: TGTGCCAGCAGCCGTGCAGGGGAAGGGGAGCAGTACTTC.

V usage is TRBV2 and J usage is TRBJ1-2; unclear D gene. The V and J ends lost 7 bases and 8 bases respectively, with 17 bases between them. CDR1 is SNHLY, CDR2 FYNNEI, per germline. The CDR3 covers 13 residues. The CDR3 DNA follows: TGTGCCAGCAACGATGCCCAGGATGGGGGCTACACCTTC. It codes for CASNDAQDGGYTF.

The V gene is TRBV29-1, the J gene TRBJ1-5; 8 bases fit TRBD1. V shed 6 bases, J shed 5 bases, and the junction held 9 bases outside the gene matches. CDR3 size: 14 residues. Germline CDR1 is SQVTM and CDR2 is ANQGSEA. CDR3 protein: CSVRGAGGDQPQHF. The CDR3 DNA follows: TGCAGCGTCAGGGGCGCAGGGGGCGATCAGCCCCAGCATTTT. Full variable domain (outside the CDR3, taken from reference TRBV29-1 and TRBJ1-5): SAVISQKPSRDICQRGTSLTIQCQVDSQVTMMFWYRQQPGQSLTLIATANQGSEATYESGFVIDKFPISRPNLTFSTLTVSNMSPEDSSIYLCSVRGAGGDQPQHFGDGTRLSIL.